This T cell receptor beta chain was obtained from a study of blood T cell repertoires in COVID-19. Study context: COVID-19 samples collected from the United States, Italy and Spain covered acute and convalescent phases. PBMCs, B-cell-depleted T cells, or T cells were the source of the cDNA or gDNA that made up the material.

Libraries were prepared by immunoSEQ multiplex PCR; TCRdb keeps only in-frame clonotypes and omits some of them. The sample records a few hundred thousand clones, 75% to 90% being singletons. Germline CDR1 is SGHRS and CDR2 is YFSETQ. The CDR3 runs 14 residues. Trimming removed 4 bases at V and 5 bases at J, with 15 bases between. Recovery among Cohort 3 donors was established by two negative PCRs, clearance, or symptom resolution. The receptor was isolated from a man aged 30-40 years who had recovered from COVID-19. The V gene is TRBV5-1, the J gene TRBJ1-1; D not certain. Sequencing was carried out using PBMCs or T cells enriched from blood (not recorded which). The CDR3 here is CASSLGSEGTEAFF. The CDR3 DNA reads as TGCGCCAGCAGCCTCGGCAGCGAGGGAACTGAAGCTTTCTTT.